One and the same sample provided the 10 T cell receptor beta chains below, sequenced in a study of graft-versus-host responses after intestinal transplantation. The method was immunoSEQ multiplex PCR; TCRdb's version includes in-frame clones alone and lacks a portion of them. The sample holds more than 90,000 clones, approximately 95% seen once. The antigens of these receptors remain unknown. The starting material was unstimulated CD8+ T cells sorted from spleen or lymph node cells, obtained before intestinal transplant. The receptors were gathered from a human donor who received an intestinal transplant.

The V gene is TRBV4-1, the J gene TRBJ1-2, with TRBD1 as a possible D gene (5 bases). Germline assignment: CDR1 MGHRA and CDR2 YSYEKL. The CDR3 covers 15 residues. The ends were cut back, 0 bases at V and 5 bases at J, with 13 bases in the middle. CDR3 loop: CASSQDGGLWYGYTF. In nucleotides, the CDR3 is TGCGCCAGCAGCCAAGATGGGGGGTTATGGTATGGCTACACCTTC.

In its sample, this clone was seen once. The chain combines TRBV7-9 with TRBJ2-7; D gene unclear. Trimming left V 1 base short and J 1 base short, with 8 bases between. The CDR3 runs 14 residues. Germline V gene lookup returns CDR1 SEHNR and CDR2 FQNEAQ (reference sequence). CDR3 coding DNA: TGTGCCAGCAGCTTAGATGGCAGTTCCTACGAGCAGTACTTC. This gives the protein CASSLDGSSYEQYF.

CDR3 loop: CASRSVADTQYF. Here the CDR3 DNA reads TGTGCCAGCAGGTCGGTTGCAGATACGCAGTATTTT. The rearrangement uses TRBV27 and TRBJ2-3, with unresolved D. The V and J ends lost 6 bases and 4 bases respectively, with 8 bases between them. Germline V gives CDR1 MNHEY, CDR2 SMNVEV (reference sequence). The CDR3 is made up of 12 amino acids.

J is TRBJ2-3 and V is TRBV29-1; D not certain. The CDR3 runs to 12 residues. The germline V gene has CDR1 SQVTM and CDR2 ANQGSEA. V lost 1 base and J 5 bases, leaving 7 bases between the germline ends. The CDR3 reads CSVEGNRDTQYF. The CDR3 DNA is TGCAGCGTTGAAGGGAACAGAGATACGCAGTATTTT.

DNA of the CDR3: TGCGCCAGCAGCCAAATCGAGCACGGCGAGCAGTACTTC. It specifies CASSQIEHGEQYF. This chain connects TRBV4-1 to TRBJ2-7; no definite D call. Trimming pared 2 bases from V and 6 bases from J, leaving 11 bases between. The V gene's germline CDR1 is MGHRA and CDR2 YSYEKL. The CDR3 is 13 amino acids.

V is TRBV19 and J is TRBJ2-1; D might be TRBD1 (6 bases). The germline V gene has CDR1 LNHDA and CDR2 SQIVND (reference sequence). The V gene lost 3 bases and the J gene lost 3 bases, with 12 bases spanning the gap. The CDR3 loop spans 15 amino acids. The CDR3 coding sequence is TGTGCCAGTAGTATCCCGGACAGTGGCTACAATGAGCAGTTCTTC. Residues: CASSIPDSGYNEQFF.

The rearrangement links TRBV1 to TRBJ2-1; the table's D call, TRBD2, has no DNA check behind it. TRBV1 constitutes a pseudogene. The length of the CDR3 is 19 residues. The DNA for the CDR3 is TGCACCAGCAGCCAAGTTCCCGGGGGTGGTCACATCTTTGGGAATGAGCAGTTCTTC. Translation gives CTSSQVPGGGHIFGNEQFF.

The CDR3 nucleotides are TGTGCCAGCAGCCAAGAGGTAGGAGCAGATACGCAGTATTTT. Amino acids: CASSQEVGADTQYF. This sequence joins TRBV4-2 and TRBJ2-3; no firm D call. CDR1 and CDR2 from the germline V gene are LGHNA and YNFKEQ. The CDR3 sequence is 14 residues long. Trimming left V 0 bases short and J 4 bases short, with 8 bases between.

CDR3 nucleotide sequence: TGTGCCAGCAGGGAACAGGGTTGGAACATTCAGTACTTC. Its translation is CASREQGWNIQYF. The chain joins TRBV2 to TRBJ2-4; a weak D match, TRBD1 (6 bases). The V end was cut by 6 bases, the J end by 7 bases, with 13 bases between. The CDR3 has 13 residues. Germline lookup yields CDR1 SNHLY and CDR2 FYNNEI.

This clone was recorded once. The chain combines TRBV4-1 with TRBJ1-1; 7 bases line up with TRBD1. This CDR3 contains 14 residues. Per germline, CDR1 MGHRA and CDR2 YSYEKL. Unmatched junction bases numbered 4, after V lost 4 bases and J lost 2 bases. Written as DNA, the CDR3 is TGCGCCAGCAGCCTGGGGACAGTAAACACTGAAGCTTTCTTT. This gives the protein CASSLGTVNTEAFF.